This T cell receptor beta chain comes out of a study of CXCR3-negative and CXCR3-positive naive CD8 T cells. Regarding this clonotype: What it binds is unknown.

The TRB cDNA libraries were prepared by 5' RACE with UMI labels. For each CDR3 protein, TCRdb gives one entry from its re-call of the 5' RACE reads, without DNA. This sample carries about 120,000 distinct CDR3 sequences, with 0.36% going to the ten biggest clones. General study results and limits: Memory cells diverged, while naive CXCR3-positive and CXCR3-negative cells had similar TRBV-TRBJ usage. CXCR3-positive naive cells had more hydrophobic TRB CDR3s than CXCR3-negative naive cells. It was found that naive subsets had comparable surface CD5, and TCR strength was inferred from TRB CDR3 properties.

Germline V gives CDR1 SGHTA, CDR2 FQGNSA. The CDR3 runs 15 residues. CD45RO-CCR7+CD27+CD95- cells counted as naive CD8+ T cells. The rearrangement joins TRBV7-2 to TRBJ2-5; TCRdb names TRBD2, which stays unverified in the absence of DNA. This TCR came from a human donor in good health. Some clones in this sample may be carry-over from other donors' samples. The sample comprised naive CXCR3+ CD8+ T cells from blood. Subset here: CD45RO-CCR7+CD27+CD95- naive CD8+ T cells expressing CXCR3 (TNR3+). This chain's CDR3 is CASSLAGALQETQYF.